This TCR beta chain appears in the sequencing data of a study of blood T cell repertoires in COVID-19. Whole-study context: The analysed material was cDNA or gDNA that came from T cells, B-cell-depleted T cells, or PBMCs.

This table comes from immunoSEQ multiplex PCR, and its TCRdb copy is limited to in-frame clones, with some not included. The profile shows 200,000 to 300,000 clones, more than 75% of them singletons. This clonotype originated in a woman aged 40 to 50 who had recovered from COVID-19. Sequenced input: peripheral blood.

The CDR3 is CAWSPRLADIEQFF. Here the CDR3 DNA reads TGTGCCTGGAGTCCGAGACTAGCGGATATAGAGCAGTTCTTC. The chain joins TRBV30 to TRBJ2-1; 9 bases match TRBD2. This CDR3 has 14 residues. Germline lookup yields CDR1 GTSNPN and CDR2 SVGIG (reference sequence). V shed 2 bases, J shed 10 bases, and the junction held 9 bases outside the gene matches.